These 18 T cell receptor beta chains originate from one sample sequenced in a study of cytomegalovirus exposure and HLA in healthy donors. The PCR employed 60 Vbeta primers together with 13 Jbeta primers. The data were produced by immunoSEQ multiplex PCR, yet TCRdb's version contains in-frame clones alone and is incomplete. Of about 74,000 clones in the sample, around 70% were seen once. Sequenced sample: PBMCs. All receptors derive from a woman in her forties in good health and CMV-seropositive.

The chain has TRBV28 and TRBJ1-2, with 7 positions matching TRBD1. The CDR3 runs 16 residues. Germline CDR1 is MDHEN and CDR2 is SYDVKM. The junction had 10 bases not matched to a gene; V was cut back by 5 bases and J by 1 base. Here the CDR3 reads CASSITQGSNNYGYTF. CDR3 nucleotide sequence: TGTGCCAGCAGTATTACACAGGGGTCGAATAACTATGGCTACACCTTC.

V and J are TRBV5-1 and TRBJ2-3; 11 bases match TRBD2. Germline-derived CDR1 and CDR2 are SGHRS and YFSETQ. The CDR3 consists of 16 residues. Trimming cost V 3 bases and J 4 bases; bases outside gene matches: 7. The DNA of the CDR3 is TGCGCCAGCAGCTCCTTTAGCGGGGGGGCCCCAGATACGCAGTATTTT. Its translation is CASSSFSGGAPDTQYF.

V and J are TRBV19 and TRBJ2-5; TRBD2 aligns across 10 bases. This CDR3 comprises 20 residues. The germline CDR1 and CDR2 sequences are LNHDA and SQIVND (reference sequence). V gave up 1 base and J gave up 2 bases; unmatched junction bases: 16. CDR3 region: CASSIAGLWRTSGKQETQYF. The CDR3, as DNA: TGTGCCAGTAGTATAGCGGGACTCTGGAGGACTAGCGGCAAACAAGAGACCCAGTACTTC.

V gene TRBV28 combines with J gene TRBJ1-5, with D possibly TRBD1 on 6 matching bases. CDR3 length equals 16 residues. The V end lost 5 bases, the J end lost 0 bases, and 14 bases lay between the germline ends. Germline CDR1 and CDR2: MDHEN and SYDVKM. The CDR3 DNA reads as TGTGCCAGCAGTCAACAGGACAGCTATAGCAATCAGCCCCAGCATTTT. The encoded protein is CASSQQDSYSNQPQHF.

The chain employs TRBV14 and TRBJ1-1, with TRBD1 matching 10 bases. J gave up 5 bases and V 4 bases, and 7 bases lay outside the gene matches. Per germline, CDR1 SGHDN and CDR2 FVKESK. The CDR3 runs to 15 residues. CDR3 sequence (DNA): TGTGCCAGCAGCCCATCGGGACAGGGGAGGACTGAAGCTTTCTTT. This gives the protein CASSPSGQGRTEAFF. Complete variable domain (other parts from reference TRBV14 and TRBJ1-1): EAGVTQFPSHSVIEKGQTVTLRCDPISGHDNLYWYRRVMGKEIKFLLHFVKESKQDESGMPNNRFLAERTGGTYSTLKVQPAELEDSGVYFCASSPSGQGRTEAFFGQGTRLTVV.

The rearrangement joins TRBV6-1 to TRBJ1-1; tentatively, D is TRBD1 (6 bases). The CDR3 extends over 11 amino acids. With 8 bases removed from V and 5 bases from J, the gap between germline ends came to 9 bases. The germline gives CDR1 MNHNS, CDR2 SASEGT. The DNA of the CDR3 is TGTGCCAGCTATAGGGGGACTGAAGCTTTCTTT. Residues: CASYRGTEAFF.

This chain connects TRBV6-5 to TRBJ1-2; D unresolved. This CDR3 contains 15 residues. Germline loops: CDR1 MNHEY, CDR2 SVGAGI. With 6 bases removed from V and 8 bases from J, the gap between germline ends came to 22 bases. For the CDR3, the DNA is TGTGCCAGCAGCAGAACGGTTCCGGAGGGAAGAGGCTACACCTTC. This encodes CASSRTVPEGRGYTF.

The V call is TRBV12-5, the J call TRBJ2-7; TRBD2 agrees at 7 bases. CDR3 size: 15 residues. In germline, CDR1 is LGHNT, CDR2 FRNRAP. Trimming cost V 5 bases and J 2 bases; bases outside gene matches: 9. The CDR3 protein is CASGTFGGRTYEQYF. The CDR3 DNA follows: TGTGCTAGTGGTACCTTTGGCGGGAGAACCTACGAGCAGTACTTC.

The CDR3 spells CAWSETLVGNDEQFF. The CDR3, as DNA: TGTGCCTGGAGTGAAACCCTAGTCGGGAACGATGAGCAGTTCTTC. The chain joins TRBV30 to TRBJ2-1; possible D gene TRBD2, 5 bases. Trimming took 1 base from V and 8 from J, leaving 18 bases between them. The CDR3 has 15 amino acids. Germline CDR1 GTSNPN, CDR2 SVGIG (reference sequence).

In this sample, this clone turned up a few times. The J gene is TRBJ2-7, the V gene TRBV30, with D hard to call. V was shortened by 2 bases and J by 11 bases, with 22 bases between the two germline ends. CDR3 size: 14 residues. Germline V CDR1 and CDR2: GTSNPN, SVGIG (reference sequence). The CDR3 DNA follows: TGTGCCTGGAGTAAGCAGCGTGGTCCCCCATCCGAGTACTTC. It is translated as CAWSKQRGPPSEYF.

This clone occurred a few times. The gene calls are TRBV2 and TRBJ1-2; D is ambiguous. CDR1 is SNHLY, CDR2 FYNNEI, per germline. V was clipped by 2 bases and J by 3 bases, with 10 bases between them. CDR3 size: 14 residues. The CDR3 sequence is CASSEWQSDYGYTF. DNA of the CDR3: TGTGCCAGCAGTGAATGGCAGTCAGACTATGGCTACACCTTC.

This rearrangement joins TRBV19 to TRBJ1-2, with 7 bases matching TRBD1. CDR3 length equals 15 residues. CDR1 is LNHDA, CDR2 SQIVND, per germline (reference sequence). The trim removed 4 bases at V and 0 bases at J, leaving 5 bases unmatched. This CDR3 reads CASSNTGAANYGYTF. DNA for the CDR3: TGTGCCAGTAGTAACACAGGGGCCGCTAACTATGGCTACACCTTC. The whole variable domain, filled in from reference TRBV19 and TRBJ1-2, reads DGGITQSPKYLFRKEGQNVTLSCEQNLNHDAMYWYRQDPGQGLRLIYYSQIVNDFQKGDIAEGYSVSREKKESFPLTVTSAQKNPTAFYLCASSNTGAANYGYTFGSGTRLTVV.

In this sample, this clone turned up once. The V call is TRBV6-5, the J call TRBJ1-1, with D perhaps TRBD1 (5 bases). CDR1 is MNHEY and CDR2 is SVGAGI in the germline V gene. This CDR3 spans 15 amino acids. The V end lost 7 bases, the J end lost 4 bases, and 19 bases lay between the germline ends. The DNA for the CDR3 is TGTGCCAGCAACCTAGGGGCGGGGGTTGGCACTGAAGCTTTCTTT. Translating gives CASNLGAGVGTEAFF.

The chain is built from TRBV2 and TRBJ1-1; D gene unclear. Germline V gives CDR1 SNHLY, CDR2 FYNNEI. The CDR3 is 13 residues long. V dropped 8 bases and J dropped 1 base, with 11 bases sitting between them. The CDR3 loop is CASGSGGNTEAFF. The DNA for the CDR3 is TGTGCCAGCGGTTCGGGAGGGAACACTGAAGCTTTCTTT.

The chain uses TRBV2 and TRBJ2-7; D perhaps matches TRBD2 (5 bases). Between the trimmed V and J ends, which lost 2 bases and 3 bases, there was a span of 5 bases. Germline loops: CDR1 SNHLY, CDR2 FYNNEI. The CDR3 is 12 residues long. The CDR3 bases are TGTGCCAGCAGTGAACGGGGCTACGAGCAGTACTTC. This translates into CASSERGYEQYF.

This clone was detected once. The J gene is TRBJ1-2, the V gene TRBV25-1, with D possibly matching TRBD1 (5 bases). Trimming took off 2 bases at V and 4 bases at J, with 8 bases between the two ends. This CDR3 contains 13 residues. CDR1 is MGHDK, CDR2 SYGVNS, per germline. CDR3 DNA: TGTGCCAGCAGTGAAGCCCAGGGCTATGGCTACACCTTC. This codes for CASSEAQGYGYTF.

The chain recombines TRBV2 with TRBJ2-1; TRBD2 matches at 7 bases. V trimming: 8 bases; J trimming: 2 bases; junction bases outside the gene matches: 3. CDR3 length: 13 amino acids. CDR1 is SNHLY, CDR2 FYNNEI, per germline. CDR3 bases: TGTGCCAGCCTGAGCGGGGCCTACAATGAGCAGTTCTTC. Its translation is CASLSGAYNEQFF.

The genes are TRBV29-1 and TRBJ2-1, with 8 bases that match TRBD2. Unmatched junction bases numbered 4, after V lost 3 bases and J lost 3 bases. CDR1 is SQVTM and CDR2 is ANQGSEA in the germline V gene. The CDR3 runs to 14 residues. The CDR3 loop reads CSVDSGKVYNEQFF. DNA for the CDR3: TGCAGCGTTGATAGCGGGAAGGTCTACAATGAGCAGTTCTTC.